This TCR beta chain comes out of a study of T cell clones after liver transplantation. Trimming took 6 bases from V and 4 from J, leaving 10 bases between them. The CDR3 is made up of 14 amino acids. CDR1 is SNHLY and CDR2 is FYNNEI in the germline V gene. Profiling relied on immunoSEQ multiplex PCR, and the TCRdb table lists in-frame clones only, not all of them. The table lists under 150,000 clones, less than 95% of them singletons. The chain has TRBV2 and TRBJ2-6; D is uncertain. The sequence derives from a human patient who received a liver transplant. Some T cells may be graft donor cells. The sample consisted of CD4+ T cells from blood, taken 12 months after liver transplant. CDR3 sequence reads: CASRERSGANVLTF. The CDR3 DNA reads TGTGCCAGCAGGGAAAGGTCCGGGGCCAACGTCCTGACTTTC.